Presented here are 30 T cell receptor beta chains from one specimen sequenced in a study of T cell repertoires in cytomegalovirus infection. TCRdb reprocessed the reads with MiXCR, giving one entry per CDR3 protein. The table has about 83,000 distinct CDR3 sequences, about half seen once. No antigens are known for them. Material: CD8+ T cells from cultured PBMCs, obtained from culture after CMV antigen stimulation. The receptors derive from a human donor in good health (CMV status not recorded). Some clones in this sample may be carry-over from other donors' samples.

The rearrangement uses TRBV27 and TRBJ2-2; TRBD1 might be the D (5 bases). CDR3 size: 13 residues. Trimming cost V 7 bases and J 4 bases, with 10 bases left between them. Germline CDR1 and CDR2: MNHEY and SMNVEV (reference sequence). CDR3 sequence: CASTQGVTGELFF. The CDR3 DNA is TGTGCCAGCACCCAAGGGGTCACCGGGGAGCTGTTTTTT.

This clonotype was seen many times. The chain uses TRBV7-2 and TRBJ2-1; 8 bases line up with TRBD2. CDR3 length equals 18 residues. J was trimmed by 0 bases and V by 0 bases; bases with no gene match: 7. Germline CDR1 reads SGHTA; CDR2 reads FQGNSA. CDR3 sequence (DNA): TGTGCCAGCAGCTTAGCTCCGGGGGGGGCGATCTCCTACAATGAGCAGTTCTTC. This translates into CASSLAPGGAISYNEQFF.

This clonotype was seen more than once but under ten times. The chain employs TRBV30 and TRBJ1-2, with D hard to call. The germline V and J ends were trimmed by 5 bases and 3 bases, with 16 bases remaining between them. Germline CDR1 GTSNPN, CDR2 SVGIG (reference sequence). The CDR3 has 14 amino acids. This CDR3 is CAWWTYVNDYGYTF. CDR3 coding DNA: TGTGCCTGGTGGACTTACGTTAATGACTATGGCTACACCTTC.

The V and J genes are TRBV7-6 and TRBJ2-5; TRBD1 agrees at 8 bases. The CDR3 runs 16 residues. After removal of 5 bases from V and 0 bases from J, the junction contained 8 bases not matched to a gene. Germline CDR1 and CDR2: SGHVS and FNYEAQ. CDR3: CASSPPTGGYQETQYF. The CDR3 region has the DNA TGTGCCAGCAGCCCCCCAACAGGGGGGTACCAAGAGACCCAGTACTTC.

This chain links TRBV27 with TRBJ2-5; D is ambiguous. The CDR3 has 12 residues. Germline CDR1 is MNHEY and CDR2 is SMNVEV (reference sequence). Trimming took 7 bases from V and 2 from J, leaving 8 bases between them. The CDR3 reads CASKGMQETQYF. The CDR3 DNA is TGTGCCAGCAAAGGGATGCAAGAGACCCAGTACTTC.

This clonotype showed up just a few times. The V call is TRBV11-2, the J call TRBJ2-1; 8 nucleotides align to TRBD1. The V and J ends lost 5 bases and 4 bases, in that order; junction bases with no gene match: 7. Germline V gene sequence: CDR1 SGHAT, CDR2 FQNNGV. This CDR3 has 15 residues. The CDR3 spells CASSPSGQVYNEQFF. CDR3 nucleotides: TGTGCCAGCAGCCCCTCGGGACAGGTTTACAATGAGCAGTTCTTC.

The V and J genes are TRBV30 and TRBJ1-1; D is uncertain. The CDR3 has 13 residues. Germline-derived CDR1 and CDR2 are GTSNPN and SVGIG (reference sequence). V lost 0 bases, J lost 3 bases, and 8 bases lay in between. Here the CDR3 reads CAWSVQSYTEAFF. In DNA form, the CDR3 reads TGTGCCTGGAGTGTTCAGTCCTACACTGAAGCTTTCTTT.

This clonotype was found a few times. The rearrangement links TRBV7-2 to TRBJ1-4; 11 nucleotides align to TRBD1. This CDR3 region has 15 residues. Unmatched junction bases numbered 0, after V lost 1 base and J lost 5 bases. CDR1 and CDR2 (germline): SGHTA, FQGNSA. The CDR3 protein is CASSLGTGGNEKLFF. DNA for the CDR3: TGTGCCAGCAGCTTAGGGACAGGGGGCAATGAAAAACTGTTTTTT.

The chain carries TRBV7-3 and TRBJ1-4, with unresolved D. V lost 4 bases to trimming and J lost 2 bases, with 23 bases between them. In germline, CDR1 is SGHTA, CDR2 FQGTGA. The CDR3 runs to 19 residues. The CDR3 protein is CASSSPGSITGGTNEKLFF. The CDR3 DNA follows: TGTGCCAGCAGCTCTCCCGGGTCGATCACGGGAGGGACTAATGAAAAACTGTTTTTT.

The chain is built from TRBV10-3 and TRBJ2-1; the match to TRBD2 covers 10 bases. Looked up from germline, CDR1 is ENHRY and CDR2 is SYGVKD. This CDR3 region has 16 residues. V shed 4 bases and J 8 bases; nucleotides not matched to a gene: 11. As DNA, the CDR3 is TGTGCCATCAGTGGGCGCGTGATAGCGGGAGGCGATGAGCAGTTCTTC. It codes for CAISGRVIAGGDEQFF.

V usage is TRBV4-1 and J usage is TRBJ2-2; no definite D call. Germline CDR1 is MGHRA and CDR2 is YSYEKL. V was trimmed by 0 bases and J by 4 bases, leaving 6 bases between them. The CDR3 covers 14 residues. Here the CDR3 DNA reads TGCGCCAGCAGCCAAGATAGGAGCACCGGGGAGCTGTTTTTT. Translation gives CASSQDRSTGELFF.

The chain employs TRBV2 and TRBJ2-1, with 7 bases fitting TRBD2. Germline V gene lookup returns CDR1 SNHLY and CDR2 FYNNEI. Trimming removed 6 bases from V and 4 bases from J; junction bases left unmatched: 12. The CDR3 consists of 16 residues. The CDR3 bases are TGTGCCAGCAGCGGCGCCTCTAGCGGTGGGTACAATGAGCAGTTCTTC. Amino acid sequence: CASSGASSGGYNEQFF.

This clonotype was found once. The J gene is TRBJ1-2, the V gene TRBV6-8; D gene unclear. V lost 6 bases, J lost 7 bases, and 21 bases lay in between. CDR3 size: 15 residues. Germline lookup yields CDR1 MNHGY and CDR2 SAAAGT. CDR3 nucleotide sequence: TGTGCCAGCAGGTCCCCAATATGGGTCGGTCGTGGCTACACCTTC. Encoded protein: CASRSPIWVGRGYTF.

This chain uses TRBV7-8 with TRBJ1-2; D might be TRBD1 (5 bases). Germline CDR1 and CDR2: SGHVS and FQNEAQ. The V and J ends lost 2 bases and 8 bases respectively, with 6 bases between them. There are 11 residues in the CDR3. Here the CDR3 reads CASSLRGGYTF. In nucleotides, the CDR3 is TGTGCCAGCAGCTTACGGGGCGGCTACACCTTC.

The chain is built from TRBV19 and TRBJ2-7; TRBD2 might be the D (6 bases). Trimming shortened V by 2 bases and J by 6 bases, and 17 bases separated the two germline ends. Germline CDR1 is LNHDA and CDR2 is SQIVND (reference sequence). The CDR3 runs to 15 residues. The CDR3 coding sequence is TGTGCCAGTAGTATACCGGGAGTGCTTGTAGGCGAGCAGTACTTC. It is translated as CASSIPGVLVGEQYF. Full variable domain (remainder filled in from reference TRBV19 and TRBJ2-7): DGGITQSPKYLFRKEGQNVTLSCEQNLNHDAMYWYRQDPGQGLRLIYYSQIVNDFQKGDIAEGYSVSREKKESFPLTVTSAQKNPTAFYLCASSIPGVLVGEQYFGPGTRLTVT.

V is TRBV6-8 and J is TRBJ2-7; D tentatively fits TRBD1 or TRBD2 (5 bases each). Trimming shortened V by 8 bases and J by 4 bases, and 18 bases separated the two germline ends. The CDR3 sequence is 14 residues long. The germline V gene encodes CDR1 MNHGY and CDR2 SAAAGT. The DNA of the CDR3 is TGTGCCAGCTCCTTGAGGGGCCACGGGTACGAGCAGTACTTC. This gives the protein CASSLRGHGYEQYF.

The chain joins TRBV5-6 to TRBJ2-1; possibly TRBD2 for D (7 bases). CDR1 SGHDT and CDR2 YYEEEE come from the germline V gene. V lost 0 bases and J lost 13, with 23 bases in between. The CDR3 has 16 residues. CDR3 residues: CASSLAGAGAGAIQFF. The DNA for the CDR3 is TGTGCCAGCAGCTTGGCAGGGGCGGGGGCCGGGGCCATACAGTTCTTC. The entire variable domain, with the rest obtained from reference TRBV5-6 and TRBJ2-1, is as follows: DAGVTQSPTHLIKTRGQQVTLRCSPKSGHDTVSWYQQALGQGPQFIFQYYEEEERQRGNFPDRFSGHQFPNYSSELNVNALLLGDSALYLCASSLAGAGAGAIQFFGPGTRLTVL.

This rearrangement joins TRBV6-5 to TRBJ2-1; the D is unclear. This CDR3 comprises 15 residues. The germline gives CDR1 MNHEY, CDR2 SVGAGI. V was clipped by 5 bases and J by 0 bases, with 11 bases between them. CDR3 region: CASSLPLSSYNEQFF. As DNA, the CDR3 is TGTGCCAGCAGTCTACCCCTGAGCTCCTACAATGAGCAGTTCTTC.

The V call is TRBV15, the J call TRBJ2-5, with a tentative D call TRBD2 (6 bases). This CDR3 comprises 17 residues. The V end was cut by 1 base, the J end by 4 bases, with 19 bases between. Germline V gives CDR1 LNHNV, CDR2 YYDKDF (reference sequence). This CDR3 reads CATSRGLRRLVGETQYF. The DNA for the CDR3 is TGTGCCACCAGCAGAGGTCTTCGCCGACTAGTGGGAGAGACCCAGTACTTC. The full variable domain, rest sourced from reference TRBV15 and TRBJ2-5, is DAMVIQNPRYQVTQFGKPVTLSCSQTLNHNVMYWYQQKSSQAPKLLFHYYDKDFNNEADTPDNFQSRRPNTSFCFLDIRSPGLGDTAMYLCATSRGLRRLVGETQYFGPGTRLLVL.

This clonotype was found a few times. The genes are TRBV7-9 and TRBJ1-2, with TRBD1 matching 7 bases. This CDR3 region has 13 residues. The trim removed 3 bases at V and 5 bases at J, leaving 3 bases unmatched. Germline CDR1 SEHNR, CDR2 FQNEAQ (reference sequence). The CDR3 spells CASSFTGDYGYTF. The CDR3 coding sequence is TGTGCCAGCAGCTTTACAGGGGATTATGGCTACACCTTC.

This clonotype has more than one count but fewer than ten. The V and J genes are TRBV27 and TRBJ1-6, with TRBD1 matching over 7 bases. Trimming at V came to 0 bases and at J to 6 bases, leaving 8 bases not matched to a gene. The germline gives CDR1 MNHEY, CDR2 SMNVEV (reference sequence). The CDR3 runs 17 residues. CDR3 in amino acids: CASSLSGGGQINSPLHF. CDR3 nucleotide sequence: TGTGCCAGCAGTTTATCCGGAGGGGGACAGATTAATTCACCCCTCCACTTT.

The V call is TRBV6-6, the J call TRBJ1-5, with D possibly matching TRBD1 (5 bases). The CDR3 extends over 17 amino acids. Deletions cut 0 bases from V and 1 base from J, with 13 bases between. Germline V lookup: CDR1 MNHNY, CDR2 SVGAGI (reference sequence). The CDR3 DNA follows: TGTGCCAGCAGTTACTCCAAGGCAGGGCGGAGCAATCAGCCCCAGCATTTT. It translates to CASSYSKAGRSNQPQHF.

The CDR3 protein is CSARDQVVGGIDYGYTF. CDR3 nucleotides: TGCAGTGCTAGAGATCAGGTTGTGGGGGGCATCGACTATGGCTACACCTTC. The chain uses TRBV20-1 and TRBJ1-2; tentative D call: TRBD1 (6 bases). CDR3 length: 17 residues. V was shortened by 0 bases and J by 3 bases, with 20 bases between the two germline ends. Per the germline V gene, CDR1 is DFQATT and CDR2 is SNEGSKA (reference sequence).

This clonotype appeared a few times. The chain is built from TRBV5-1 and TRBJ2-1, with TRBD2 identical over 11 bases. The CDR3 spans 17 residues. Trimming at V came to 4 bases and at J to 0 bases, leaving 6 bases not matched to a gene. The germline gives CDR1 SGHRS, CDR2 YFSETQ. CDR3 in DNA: TGCGCCAGCAGCACGGGACTAGCGGAGAGCTCCTACAATGAGCAGTTCTTC. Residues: CASSTGLAESSYNEQFF.

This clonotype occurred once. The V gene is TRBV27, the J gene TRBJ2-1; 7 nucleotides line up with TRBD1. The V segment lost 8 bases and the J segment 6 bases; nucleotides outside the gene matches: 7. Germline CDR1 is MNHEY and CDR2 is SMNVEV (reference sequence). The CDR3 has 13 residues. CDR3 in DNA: TGTGCCAGCCTCCCTAACAGGGGCAATGAGCAGTTCTTC. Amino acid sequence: CASLPNRGNEQFF.

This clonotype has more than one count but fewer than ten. The CDR3 loop reads CATEDAPRTDTQYF. CDR3 DNA sequence: TGTGCCACCGAGGACGCCCCGCGGACAGATACGCAGTATTTT. V and J are TRBV15 and TRBJ2-3; the D is unclear. The germline V and J ends were trimmed by 8 bases and 3 bases, with 15 bases remaining between them. This CDR3 region has 14 residues. Germline V lookup: CDR1 LNHNV, CDR2 YYDKDF (reference sequence).

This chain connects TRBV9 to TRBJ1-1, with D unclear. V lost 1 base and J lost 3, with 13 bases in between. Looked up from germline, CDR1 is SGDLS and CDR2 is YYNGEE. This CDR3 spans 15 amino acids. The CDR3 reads CASSVRRDWDTEAFF. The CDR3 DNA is TGTGCCAGCAGCGTAAGGAGGGATTGGGACACTGAAGCTTTCTTT.

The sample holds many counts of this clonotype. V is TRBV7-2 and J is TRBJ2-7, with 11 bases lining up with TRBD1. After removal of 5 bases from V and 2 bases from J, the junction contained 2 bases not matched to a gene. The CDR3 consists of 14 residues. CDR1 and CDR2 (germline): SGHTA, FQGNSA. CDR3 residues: CASSLDRGPYEQYF. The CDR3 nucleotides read TGTGCCAGCAGCCTGGACAGGGGGCCCTACGAGCAGTACTTC. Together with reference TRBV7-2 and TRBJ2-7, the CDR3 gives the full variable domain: GAGVSQSPSNKVTEKGKDVELRCDPISGHTALYWYRQSLGQGLEFLIYFQGNSAPDKSGLPSDRFSAERTGGSVSTLTIQRTQQEDSAVYLCASSLDRGPYEQYFGPGTRLTVT.

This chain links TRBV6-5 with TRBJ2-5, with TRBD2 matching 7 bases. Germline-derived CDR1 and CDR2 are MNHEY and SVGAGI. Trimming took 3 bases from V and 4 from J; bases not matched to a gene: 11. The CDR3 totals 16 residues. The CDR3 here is CASSYFGGTVGETQYF. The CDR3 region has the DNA TGTGCCAGCAGTTATTTCGGGGGGACGGTGGGAGAGACCCAGTACTTC.

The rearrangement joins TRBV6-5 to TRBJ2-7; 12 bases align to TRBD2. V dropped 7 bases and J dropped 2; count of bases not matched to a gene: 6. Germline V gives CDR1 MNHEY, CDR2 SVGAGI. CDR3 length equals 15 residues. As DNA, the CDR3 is TGTGCCAGCACCGAGCTAGCGGGAGGGCCCTACGAGCAGTACTTC. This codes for CASTELAGGPYEQYF.